This is a list of T cell receptor beta chains from one sample in a study of blood T cell repertoires in COVID-19. Data came from immunoSEQ multiplex PCR; TCRdb stores just in-frame clones and leaves some out. The sample comprises roughly 200,000 clones, roughly 81% of which are singletons, and roughly 4.5% rests with the top ten. Sequenced input: peripheral blood. These receptors were taken from an elderly woman with acute or convalescent COVID-19. Both conserved end residues are part of each CDR3. Not all rows give a size; the values are once, few, many and, for expanded clones, a class.

j_call | clone_size | v_call | cdr3_aa
TRBJ2-7 | few | TRBV7-9 | CASGRPGSSHEQYF
TRBJ2-5 | few | TRBV7-2 | CASSRQSLDWEETQYF
TRBJ1-3 | few | TRBV4-3 | CASSPVLKEWGNTIYF
TRBJ2-7 | . | TRBV6-2/TRBV6-3 | CASSYLAGRGDYEQYF
TRBJ1-3 | few | TRBV5-1 | CASSLGTQSGNTIYF
TRBJ1-1 | . | TRBV12-5 | CASAPGVGSVTEAFF
TRBJ1-1 | . | TRBV7-9 | CASSLGQGSAFF
TRBJ1-4 | . | TRBV5-1 | CASSTLGIFNEKLFF
TRBJ1-2 | . | TRBV12-5 | CASGYQGSGGYTF
TRBJ1-1 | . | TRBV4-3 | CASSQVQGLEAFF
TRBJ2-1 | . | TRBV7-3 | CASSLPPSRQFF
TRBJ2-1 | once | TRBV19 | CASSLLAGGPDEQFF
TRBJ1-5 | . | TRBV6-2/TRBV6-3 | CASSYSNLNQPQHF
TRBJ1-1 | . | TRBV6-5 | CASSSGTGRPEAFF
TRBJ2-3 | . | TRBV6-4 | CASSPGRASGKDTQYF
TRBJ2-3 | once | TRBV2 | CASERETKTDTQYF
TRBJ1-5 | . | TRBV18 | CASSPRHSGGADQPQHF
TRBJ1-2 | . | TRBV7-8 | CASSVRTGNYGYTF
TRBJ1-1 | . | TRBV28 | CASTNSDRQFTEAFF
TRBJ1-5 | . | TRBV5-1 | CASSLVGGNQPQHF
TRBJ2-1 | . | TRBV19 | CASSIEWWSGKVVNEQFF
TRBJ2-7 | . | TRBV5-4 | CASRSLTAASYEQYF
TRBJ1-2 | once | TRBV18 | CASSVQGSGYTF
TRBJ2-3 | . | TRBV6-6 | CASSLLAAPSTDTQYF
TRBJ2-1 | . | TRBV7-2 | CASSLDPAGGDEQFF
TRBJ2-1 | . | TRBV29-1 | CSVSGTDNEQFF
TRBJ2-3 | . | TRBV5-1 | CASSLAGGTDTQYF
TRBJ2-2 | . | TRBV11-3 | CASSTTSGRLTGELFF
TRBJ2-3 | . | TRBV6-5 | CASSFLAGAGDTQYF
TRBJ2-3 | once | TRBV9 | CASNSGRNTDTQYF
TRBJ1-2 | . | TRBV18 | CASSLTGESYGYTF
TRBJ1-1 | few | TRBV2 | CASSDRGVAEAFF
TRBJ1-6 | . | TRBV10-2 | CASSELAGSPLHF
TRBJ2-3 | . | TRBV5-1 | CASSLDRLAGVTDTQYF
TRBJ1-3 | . | TRBV10-3 | CAITRDSAGNTIYF
TRBJ2-7 | once | TRBV18 | CASSPRQGVYEQYF
TRBJ2-7 | . | TRBV5-6 | CASTVGRFLGNEQYF
TRBJ2-1 | once | TRBV5-1 | CASSPYSTSGTYNEQFF
TRBJ1-2 | . | TRBV3-1/TRBV3-2 | CASSQDSAGRRYTF
TRBJ2-2 | . | TRBV27 | CASSFGRGRIHGELFF
TRBJ2-1 | . | TRBV11-2 | CASSRLQGKVYNEQFF
TRBJ1-2 | . | TRBV7-8 | CASSLSRGGYGYTF